This entry features one T cell receptor beta chain sequence. The entry originates in a study of blood T cell repertoires in COVID-19. Across the study: Nucleic acid was either cDNA or gDNA, and it came from T cells, B-cell-depleted T cells, or PBMCs.

Study members were between 18 and 89 years old and lived in approximately 25 US regions. Clinical history reported by participants formed the basis on which cohorts were assigned. The CDR3 sequence is 14 residues long. Germline values: CDR1 SGDLS, CDR2 YYNGEE. V lost 2 bases and J lost 1, with 9 bases in between. Sequencing used immunoSEQ multiplex PCR; TCRdb keeps in-frame clones, though not all of them. The sample lists 300,000 to 350,000 clones; 90% were seen once. This chain uses TRBV9 with TRBJ1-1; no firm D call. The sample consisted of PBMCs or T cells enriched from blood (not recorded which). The sequence came from a woman aged 18-35 years with acute COVID-19. CDR3 loop: CASSVEPQNTEAFF. In nucleotides, the CDR3 is TGTGCCAGCAGCGTTGAGCCCCAGAACACTGAAGCTTTCTTT.